The clone carrying this TCR beta chain was observed once. This entry comes from a study of technical replicates of blood from several donors. The germline V and J ends were trimmed by 1 base and 5 bases, with 9 bases remaining between them. This CDR3 has 13 residues. Germline V gives CDR1 MNHNS, CDR2 SASEGT. Data came from immunoSEQ multiplex PCR; TCRdb stores just in-frame clones and leaves some out. The profile shows approximately 82,000 clones, more than 90% of them singletons. This sequence originates from a human donor in good health. Some clones in this sample may be carry-over from other donors' samples. J is TRBJ2-7 and V is TRBV6-1, with D perhaps TRBD1 (5 bases). Sequences were obtained from T cells isolated from PBMCs. CDR3 in DNA: TGTGCCAGCAGTGAAGGCAGGGCAGACGAGCAGTACTTC. Translated: CASSEGRADEQYF.